These 19 T cell receptor beta chains share one sample of origin, sequenced in a study of blood T cell repertoires in COVID-19. Sequencing used immunoSEQ multiplex PCR; TCRdb keeps in-frame clones, though not all of them. The profile shows around 260,000 clones, 75% to 90% of them singletons. Sequencing used peripheral blood. The receptors were gathered from a woman aged 40 to 49 who had recovered from COVID-19.

The rearrangement uses TRBV30 and TRBJ2-2, with TRBD1 matching 7 bases. The V gene's germline CDR1 is GTSNPN and CDR2 SVGIG (reference sequence). This CDR3 is built from 15 residues. The trim removed 0 bases at V and 7 bases at J, leaving 8 bases unmatched. CDR3 region: CAWSVIDRELGELFF. CDR3 nucleotide sequence: TGTGCCTGGAGTGTTATAGACAGGGAGCTCGGGGAGCTGTTTTTT.

As to this clone: Other DNA sequences in the same sample also yield this CDR3. V usage is TRBV2 and J usage is TRBJ2-2; 7 bases fit TRBD1. The V and J ends lost 6 bases and 1 base, in that order; junction bases with no gene match: 5. CDR1 is SNHLY and CDR2 is FYNNEI in the germline V gene. The length of the CDR3 is 15 residues. The CDR3, as DNA: TGTGCCAGCAGCCGACAGGGTCTGAACACCGGGGAGCTGTTTTTT. Encoded protein: CASSRQGLNTGELFF.

The table lists this clone with a count of one. The chain recombines TRBV6-2 or TRBV6-3 with TRBJ2-3, with D possibly TRBD1 on 6 matching bases. Trimming shortened V by 5 bases and J by 5 bases, and 14 bases separated the two germline ends. CDR3 size: 14 residues. Germline V gives CDR1 MNHEY, CDR2 SVGEGT. The CDR3, as DNA: TGTGCCAGCAGTCGATACTTGACAGGAGATACGCAGTATTTT. Translating it yields CASSRYLTGDTQYF.

This sequence joins TRBV9 and TRBJ2-5; 12 nucleotides align to TRBD1. There are 18 residues in the CDR3. The germline CDR1 and CDR2 sequences are SGDLS and YYNGEE. V trimming: 0 bases; J trimming: 1 base; junction bases outside the gene matches: 7. The CDR3 region has the DNA TGTGCCAGCAGCGTAGGGGGACAGGGGGCCGCCAGCCAAGAGACCCAGTACTTC. This encodes CASSVGGQGAASQETQYF.

The chain employs TRBV28 and TRBJ1-2; tentative D call: TRBD1 (5 bases). The CDR3 length is 14 residues. Looked up from germline, CDR1 is MDHEN and CDR2 is SYDVKM. V lost 4 bases and J lost 9, with 18 bases in between. CDR3 loop: CASSSPGQGNSYTF. The CDR3 DNA is TGTGCCAGCAGTTCCCCCGGGCAGGGTAACAGCTACACCTTC.

This clone has just a few counts. V usage is TRBV4-1 and J usage is TRBJ1-4, with 7 bases lining up with TRBD1. The germline gives CDR1 MGHRA, CDR2 YSYEKL. The CDR3 length is 17 residues. Unmatched junction bases numbered 18, after V lost 1 base and J lost 13 bases. CDR3: CASSQAEVPGGKRRLFF. CDR3 sequence (DNA): TGCGCCAGCAGCCAAGCCGAGGTACCAGGGGGGAAAAGGAGACTGTTTTTT.

V and J are TRBV5-6 and TRBJ1-1; 7 bases are a match to TRBD1. Germline V gene sequence: CDR1 SGHDT, CDR2 YYEEEE. The junction had 7 bases not matched to a gene; V was cut back by 4 bases and J by 10 bases. The CDR3 covers 12 residues. CDR3 coding DNA: TGTGCCAGCAGCATAGCAGGGGGGATAGCTTTCTTT. Protein: CASSIAGGIAFF. The variable domain in full, with the rest retrieved from reference TRBV5-6 and TRBJ1-1, is DAGVTQSPTHLIKTRGQQVTLRCSPKSGHDTVSWYQQALGQGPQFIFQYYEEEERQRGNFPDRFSGHQFPNYSSELNVNALLLGDSALYLCASSIAGGIAFFGQGTRLTVV.

This clone was counted only a few times. The chain recombines TRBV9 with TRBJ2-2, with TRBD2 identical over 12 bases. Trimming at V came to 3 bases and at J to 7 bases, leaving 7 bases not matched to a gene. The CDR3 extends over 16 amino acids. CDR1 is SGDLS, CDR2 YYNGEE, per germline. The DNA for the CDR3 is TGTGCCAGCAGCGGAAGACTAGCGGGAGAAAGCGGGGAGCTGTTTTTT. This sequence encodes CASSGRLAGESGELFF. The variable domain in full, with the rest retrieved from reference TRBV9 and TRBJ2-2, is DSGVTQTPKHLITATGQRVTLRCSPRSGDLSVYWYQQSLDQGLQFLIQYYNGEERAKGNILERFSAQQFPDLHSELNLSSLELGDSALYFCASSGRLAGESGELFFGEGSRLTVL.

The chain employs TRBV6-1 and TRBJ1-6, with 8 bases matching TRBD1. The V gene end was trimmed by 4 bases and the J gene end by 8 bases; junction bases not matched to a gene: 13. From germline, CDR1 is MNHNS and CDR2 SASEGT. The CDR3 is 17 residues long. CDR3 coding DNA: TGTGCCAGCAGTGCCTCTCCCCGGGACAGGCTGCATTCACCCCTCCACTTT. As protein: CASSASPRDRLHSPLHF.

The genes are TRBV30 and TRBJ2-2; D not certain. V dropped 1 base and J dropped 2 bases, with 11 bases sitting between them. The length of the CDR3 is 15 residues. Germline V gene lookup returns CDR1 GTSNPN and CDR2 SVGIG (reference sequence). CDR3 residues: CAWSAGRFNTGELFF. DNA of the CDR3: TGTGCCTGGAGTGCCGGCAGGTTTAACACCGGGGAGCTGTTTTTT. Using reference TRBV30 and TRBJ2-2 for the parts outside the CDR3, the full variable domain is SQTIHQWPATLVQPVGSPLSLECTVEGTSNPNLYWYRQAAGRGLQLLFYSVGIGQISSEVPQNLSASRPQDRQFILSSKKLLLSDSGFYLCAWSAGRFNTGELFFGEGSRLTVL.

The chain couples TRBV11-1 to TRBJ2-3, with 11 bases that match TRBD2. Per the germline V gene, CDR1 is SGHAT and CDR2 is FQDESV (reference sequence). V shed 5 bases, J shed 2 bases, and the junction held 6 bases outside the gene matches. The CDR3 runs 16 residues. DNA of the CDR3: TGTGCCAGCAGCGAGGGACTAGCGGAACACACAGATACGCAGTATTTT. Its translation is CASSEGLAEHTDTQYF. The complete variable domain, with remaining parts taken from reference TRBV11-1 and TRBJ2-3, reads EAEVAQSPRYKITEKSQAVAFWCDPISGHATLYWYRQILGQGPELLVQFQDESVVDDSQLPKDRFSAERLKGVDSTLKIQPAELGDSAMYLCASSEGLAEHTDTQYFGPGTRLTVL.

The chain is built from TRBV6-1 and TRBJ2-1, with D perhaps matching TRBD1 (5 bases). The germline V and J ends were trimmed by 4 bases and 0 bases, with 16 bases remaining between them. The CDR3 runs to 17 residues. CDR1 and CDR2 (germline): MNHNS, SASEGT. The CDR3 protein is CASSARRGRASYNEQFF. CDR3 in DNA: TGTGCCAGCAGTGCCCGACGAGGCAGGGCCTCCTACAATGAGCAGTTCTTC.

The chain combines TRBV27 with TRBJ2-1; 7 bases map to TRBD2. The CDR3 has 14 residues. V was clipped by 5 bases and J by 7 bases; unmatched bases: 8. The germline CDR1 and CDR2 sequences are MNHEY and SMNVEV (reference sequence). CDR3: CASSPAGLRNEQFF. In nucleotides, the CDR3 is TGTGCCAGCAGTCCAGCGGGGCTTCGAAATGAGCAGTTCTTC.

The chain employs TRBV19 and TRBJ2-5; D is unresolved. Trimming took 2 bases from V and 5 from J, leaving 15 bases between them. The CDR3 runs 15 residues. Germline loops: CDR1 LNHDA, CDR2 SQIVND (reference sequence). The CDR3 coding sequence is TGTGCCAGTAGTATAAGGCGAGCGAAGGAGGAGACCCAGTACTTC. This encodes CASSIRRAKEETQYF.

The chain joins TRBV5-5 to TRBJ1-5; D is ambiguous. V lost 0 bases, J lost 1 base, and 8 bases lay in between. The CDR3 runs 15 residues. From germline, CDR1 is SGHKS and CDR2 YYEKEE (reference sequence). The CDR3, as DNA: TGTGCCAGCAGCTTGGCCGGGGAGAGCAATCAGCCCCAGCATTTT. It yields the protein CASSLAGESNQPQHF.

This sequence joins TRBV10-3 and TRBJ2-7; 7 nucleotides match TRBD2. CDR3 size: 15 residues. Trimming cost V 6 bases and J 3 bases; bases outside gene matches: 11. From germline, CDR1 is ENHRY and CDR2 SYGVKD. CDR3 sequence reads: CAISGRLASSYEQYF. CDR3 nucleotide sequence: TGTGCCATCAGCGGAAGACTAGCTTCCAGCTACGAGCAGTACTTC.

As concerns this clone: The sample carries other DNA sequences with the same CDR3. The genes are TRBV18 and TRBJ2-7, with 9 bases lining up with TRBD1. The V gene's germline CDR1 is KGHSH and CDR2 LQKENI. The CDR3 is 14 amino acids. J was trimmed by 0 bases and V by 3 bases; bases with no gene match: 0. CDR3 residues: CASSPDRGSYEQYF. CDR3 in DNA: TGTGCCAGCTCACCGGACAGGGGCTCCTACGAGCAGTACTTC.

This clone has just one count. This sequence joins TRBV27 and TRBJ2-3, with 14 bases lining up with TRBD2. Per the germline V gene, CDR1 is MNHEY and CDR2 is SMNVEV (reference sequence). CDR3 length: 17 amino acids. V shed 5 bases, J shed 0 bases, and the junction held 4 bases outside the gene matches. The CDR3 protein is CASSIRTSGRSTDTQYF. Here the CDR3 DNA reads TGTGCCAGCAGTATTCGGACTAGCGGGAGGAGCACAGATACGCAGTATTTT.

This chain links TRBV19 with TRBJ1-2; D might be TRBD1 (6 bases). The V gene lost 5 bases and the J gene lost 2 bases, with 15 bases spanning the gap. The CDR3 is made up of 15 amino acids. Per germline, CDR1 LNHDA and CDR2 SQIVND (reference sequence). The CDR3 reads CASSESQGWNYGYTF. The DNA of the CDR3 is TGTGCCAGTAGTGAGTCGCAGGGGTGGAACTATGGCTACACCTTC.